Each of the 14 T cell receptor beta chains below was sequenced from the same sample in a study of regulatory T cells in long-lasting Graves disease. Researchers made TCR beta libraries by using iRepertoire HTBI primers and running Arm-PCR on CDR3 regions. TCRdb itself ran the multiplex PCR reads through MiXCR, one entry per CDR3 protein. The sample lists approximately 480,000 distinct CDR3 sequences; 15% to 20% were seen once. Time point indicated: newly diagnosed GD, antithyroid drugs for less than 3 months. RNA extracted from PBMCs served as the sequencing template. These same records also appear under a second study, on T cells in Graves' hyperthyroidism and ophthalmopathy.

Sequenced material: peripheral blood mononuclear cells (PBMCs), taken at new diagnosis, from a patient treated with antithyroid drugs. The source of these receptors is a man aged 35 to 55 with Graves disease.

There are many counts of this clonotype. The chain joins TRBV2 to TRBJ2-5; 7 bases agree with TRBD1. From germline, CDR1 is SNHLY and CDR2 FYNNEI. Trimming cost V 6 bases and J 4 bases; bases outside gene matches: 11. The CDR3 is made up of 15 amino acids. CDR3 in amino acids: CASRNRGTGGETQYF. The CDR3 DNA is TGTGCCAGCAGGAACAGGGGAACTGGAGGAGAGACCCAGTACTTC.

The chain links TRBV7-9 to TRBJ2-3, with 8 bases matching TRBD1. Germline CDR1 is SEHNR and CDR2 is FQNEAQ (reference sequence). J lost 7 bases, V lost 4 bases, and 10 bases had no gene match. The CDR3 length is 15 residues. This CDR3 is CASSSSRGHVYTQYF. For the CDR3, the DNA is TGTGCCAGCAGCTCCTCCAGGGGGCATGTATATACGCAGTATTTT.

The V and J genes are TRBV11-2 and TRBJ1-1; no clear D. Looked up from germline, CDR1 is SGHAT and CDR2 is FQNNGV. V gave up 1 base and J gave up 1 base, with 10 bases separating them. The CDR3 length is 15 residues. CDR3 region: CASSLGRFRNTEAFF. In DNA, the CDR3 is TGTGCCAGCAGCTTAGGGCGCTTCCGGAACACTGAAGCTTTCTTT.

This clonotype was detected a few times. The chain couples TRBV20-1 to TRBJ2-3, with 9 bases lining up with TRBD2. This CDR3 comprises 15 residues. Per germline, CDR1 DFQATT and CDR2 SNEGSKA (reference sequence). J was trimmed by 2 bases and V by 6 bases; bases with no gene match: 9. Here the CDR3 reads CSARSSGSYTDTQYF. CDR3 bases: TGCAGTGCGCGTAGTAGCGGGAGTTACACAGATACGCAGTATTTT.

This clonotype showed up many times. V gene TRBV30 combines with J gene TRBJ2-3; maybe TRBD1 (5 bases). Germline V gives CDR1 GTSNPN, CDR2 SVGIG (reference sequence). V lost 0 bases and J 2 bases, leaving 12 bases between the germline ends. This CDR3 is built from 15 residues. The CDR3: CAWSVPAGSTDTQYF. The DNA for the CDR3 is TGTGCCTGGAGTGTTCCGGCAGGGTCCACAGATACGCAGTATTTT. Supplemented by reference TRBV30 and TRBJ2-3, the full variable domain reads SQTIHQWPATLVQPVGSPLSLECTVEGTSNPNLYWYRQAAGRGLQLLFYSVGIGQISSEVPQNLSASRPQDRQFILSSKKLLLSDSGFYLCAWSVPAGSTDTQYFGPGTRLTVL.

Many counts were recorded for this clonotype. The chain is built from TRBV12-3 or TRBV12-4 and TRBJ2-7; 9 nucleotides align to TRBD2. V gave up 1 base and J gave up 6 bases; unmatched junction bases: 10. This CDR3 contains 16 residues. CDR3 residues: CASSLGLAGVSSEQYF. CDR3 sequence (DNA): TGTGCCAGCAGTTTAGGATTAGCGGGAGTAAGCTCCGAGCAGTACTTC.

This clonotype appeared many times. The chain joins TRBV11-2 to TRBJ2-1; D unresolved. Trimming removed 5 bases from V and 4 bases from J, with 9 bases in between. The CDR3 runs 13 residues. The germline V gene has CDR1 SGHAT and CDR2 FQNNGV. Here the CDR3 DNA reads TGTGCCAGCAGCCCTCCGCAGTACAATGAGCAGTTCTTC. It yields the protein CASSPPQYNEQFF. The whole variable domain, filled in from reference TRBV11-2 and TRBJ2-1, reads EAGVAQSPRYKIIEKRQSVAFWCNPISGHATLYWYQQILGQGPKLLIQFQNNGVVDDSQLPKDRFSAERLKGVDSTLKIQPAKLEDSAVYLCASSPPQYNEQFFGPGTRLTVL.

Many counts were recorded for this clonotype. The chain employs TRBV5-1 and TRBJ2-7; 7 nucleotides align to TRBD1. J lost 6 bases, V lost 4 bases, and 4 bases had no gene match. Germline V CDR1 and CDR2: SGHRS, YFSETQ. There are 12 residues in the CDR3. In nucleotides, the CDR3 is TGCGCCAGCAGCGTCGGGACAGCCGAGCAGTACTTC. This encodes CASSVGTAEQYF.

The chain carries TRBV28 and TRBJ2-4; D is tentatively TRBD1 or TRBD2 (5 bases each). V lost 3 bases, J lost 0 bases, and 15 bases lay in between. CDR3 length: 17 residues. Germline values: CDR1 MDHEN, CDR2 SYDVKM. CDR3 coding DNA: TGTGCCAGCAGTTTGATGGGGACCTCCGGAGCCAAAAACATTCAGTACTTC. As protein: CASSLMGTSGAKNIQYF.

The sample holds many counts of this clonotype. The V and J genes are TRBV5-1 and TRBJ2-3; D unclear. CDR1 is SGHRS and CDR2 is YFSETQ in the germline V gene. V was pared by 0 bases and J by 0 bases, with 8 bases between. This CDR3 region has 15 residues. The CDR3 region is CASSLERPSTDTQYF. The CDR3 DNA follows: TGCGCCAGCAGCTTGGAAAGGCCCAGCACAGATACGCAGTATTTT.

The chain employs TRBV20-1 and TRBJ1-5, with D tentatively TRBD1 (5 bases). CDR1 is DFQATT and CDR2 is SNEGSKA in the germline V gene (reference sequence). The CDR3 covers 14 residues. V was cut by 6 bases and J by 7 bases, with 19 bases left in between. The CDR3 loop is CSATGHSSRQPQHF. The CDR3 region has the DNA TGCAGTGCCACTGGACATTCCTCGAGGCAGCCCCAGCATTTT.

In its sample, this clonotype was seen many times. V and J are TRBV20-1 and TRBJ2-1; unclear D gene. The CDR3 loop spans 15 amino acids. V lost 7 bases and J 0 bases, leaving 16 bases between the germline ends. In germline, CDR1 is DFQATT, CDR2 SNEGSKA (reference sequence). CDR3 nucleotides: TGCAGTGGTCTGACTTCTACCAGCTCCTACAATGAGCAGTTCTTC. Protein sequence: CSGLTSTSSYNEQFF.

This clonotype occurred a few times. The gene calls are TRBV12-3 or TRBV12-4 and TRBJ2-3; 9 bases align to TRBD2. The trim removed 1 base at V and 5 bases at J, leaving 4 bases unmatched. The CDR3 has 15 amino acids. This chain's CDR3 is CASSLGGRAIDTQYF. For the CDR3, the DNA is TGTGCCAGCAGTTTAGGCGGGAGGGCAATAGATACGCAGTATTTT.

The chain employs TRBV10-3 and TRBJ2-7; D is perhaps TRBD1 or TRBD2 (7 bases each). Germline CDR1 is ENHRY and CDR2 is SYGVKD. V was shortened by 0 bases and J by 5 bases, with 17 bases between the two germline ends. The CDR3 has 16 amino acids. In DNA, the CDR3 is TGTGCCATCAGTGAGTCTCAGGGGGGGTGGGTGGACGAGCAGTACTTC. Translated, it gives CAISESQGGWVDEQYF.